Listed below are T cell receptor beta chains from one sample, sequenced in a study of CD8 T cells in ankylosing spondylitis. TCRdb re-called the 5' RACE reads with MiXCR, one entry per CDR3 protein. Among 150,000 or so distinct CDR3 sequences listed, approximately 32% were seen once. Sequencing input: synovial fluid, either unsorted or a sorted T cell fraction (not recorded which). All receptors derive from a male donor with ankylosing spondylitis. Both conserved end residues are part of each CDR3. D genes are given only for firm matches. The size field is filled for only some rows; it gives once, few, many or a size class.

- | TRBJ1-6 | TRBV12-3/TRBV12-4 | few | TGTGCCAGCACCCCGGGGTTTTATAATTCACCCCTCCACTTT | CASTPGFYNSPLHF
TRBD1 | TRBJ2-3 | TRBV3-1 | many | TGTGCCAGCAGCCTAAAAACAGGGGGCCCAGATACGCAGTATTTT | CASSLKTGGPDTQYF
- | TRBJ1-1 | TRBV20-1 | - | TGCAGTGCTAGAGATCTAGCAAGGGGCGTCGGGACTGAAGCTTTCTTT | CSARDLARGVGTEAFF
TRBD1 | TRBJ2-7 | TRBV6-1 | few | TGTGCCAGCAGTGTCCGGGACAGGGCCTACGAGCAGTACTTC | CASSVRDRAYEQYF
- | TRBJ1-5 | TRBV6-1 | few | TGTGCCAGCAGTGACAGGAACCCCAATCAGCCCCAGCATTTT | CASSDRNPNQPQHF
- | TRBJ1-2 | TRBV20-1 | - | TGCAGTGCTAGAGACCCCCTAAACTATGGCTACACCTTC | CSARDPLNYGYTF
TRBD1 | TRBJ2-7 | TRBV10-3 | - | TGTGCCATCAGTGAGAGACAGGGATCCTACGAGCAGTACTTC | CAISERQGSYEQYF
- | TRBJ2-1 | TRBV6-4 | once | TGTGCCAGCAGTGACGACCGGATCCTCTCCTACAATGAGCAGTTCTTC | CASSDDRILSYNEQFF
- | TRBJ2-7 | TRBV11-2 | once | TGTGCCAGCAGCCTACTTACTAGCAGCTACGAGCAGTACTTC | CASSLLTSSYEQYF
TRBD1 | TRBJ1-1 | TRBV14 | many | TGTGCCAGCAGCCAATACGGGACAGGGAGGTACGCTGAAGCTTTCTTT | CASSQYGTGRYAEAFF
TRBD2 | TRBJ2-1 | TRBV18 | - | TGTGCCAGCTCGCGGGGGGACGTGACCTACAATGAGCAGTTCTTC | CASSRGDVTYNEQFF
- | TRBJ1-6 | TRBV3-1 | few | TGTGCCAGCAGCCAAGGACAGCTAAATTCACCCCTCCACTTT | CASSQGQLNSPLHF
TRBD1 | TRBJ1-5 | TRBV27 | many | TGTGCCAGCAGTTTATACGGGACAGGCCTCAATCAGCCCCAGCATTTT | CASSLYGTGLNQPQHF
- | TRBJ2-1 | TRBV2 | many | TGTGCCAGCACGTGGCAGAGCAATGAGCAGTTCTTC | CASTWQSNEQFF
TRBD2 | TRBJ2-3 | TRBV4-1 | - | TGCGCCAGCAGCCAAGCTAGGAGTTCGGGACTAGCGGTCACAGATACGCAGTATTTT | CASSQARSSGLAVTDTQYF